These T cell receptor beta chains were read from a single sample in a study of blood T cell repertoires in COVID-19. The method was immunoSEQ multiplex PCR; TCRdb's version includes in-frame clones alone and lacks a portion of them. The sample records under 250,000 clones, 82% being singletons. The sequencing input was peripheral blood. All receptors come from a woman in her forties with acute or convalescent COVID-19. The CDR3 runs from the conserved cysteine through the conserved F or W. Each record gives: CDR3 protein, CDR3 DNA, clone size, V gene, J gene, D gene. The D gene is left open where the match is weak. Rows may omit the clone size; those that give it use once, few, many or a size class.

CDR3: CASSPPAGGSQPQHF
DNA: TGTGCCAGCTCACCACCGGCAGGGGGTAGCCAGCCCCAGCATTTT
size: NA
V: TRBV18
J: TRBJ1-5
D: TRBD1

CDR3: CASTAGPNSPLHF
DNA: TGTGCCAGCACTGCGGGACCAAATTCACCCCTCCACTTT
size: NA
V: TRBV2
J: TRBJ1-6
D: NA

CDR3: CASSYGGLLYNEQFF
DNA: TGTGCCAGCAGTTACGGGGGCCTCCTCTACAATGAGCAGTTCTTC
size: once
V: TRBV6-5
J: TRBJ2-1
D: NA

CDR3: CASSLTPPLAGVPYEQYF
DNA: TGTGCCAGCAGCCTTACCCCCCCCTTAGCGGGGGTTCCCTACGAGCAGTACTTC
size: NA
V: TRBV4-2
J: TRBJ2-7
D: TRBD2

CDR3: CASSIIGGSTDTQYF
DNA: TGTGCCAGTAGTATAATCGGGGGGAGCACAGATACGCAGTATTTT
size: NA
V: TRBV19
J: TRBJ2-3
D: TRBD2

CDR3: CASSYSLSNEQFF
DNA: TGTGCCAGCAGTTACTCACTGTCAAATGAGCAGTTCTTC
size: NA
V: TRBV6-5
J: TRBJ2-1
D: NA

CDR3: CASSRREQVEQFF
DNA: TGTGCCAGCTCACGACGGGAGCAAGTTGAGCAGTTCTTC
size: NA
V: TRBV18
J: TRBJ2-1
D: NA

CDR3: CASSSSLTSNEQFF
DNA: TGTGCCAGCAGCTCCTCCCTGACTAGCAATGAGCAGTTCTTC
size: NA
V: TRBV7-3
J: TRBJ2-1
D: NA

CDR3: CASSPDSLSSYEQYF
DNA: TGTGCCAGCAGCCCTGACTCCCTGAGCTCCTACGAGCAGTACTTC
size: NA
V: TRBV11-2
J: TRBJ2-7
D: NA

CDR3: CASRHTPNYGYTF
DNA: TGTGCCAGCAGACACACCCCTAACTATGGCTACACCTTC
size: NA
V: TRBV3-1/TRBV3-2
J: TRBJ1-2
D: NA

CDR3: CASSIDGNRVGGYTF
DNA: TGTGCCAGCAGTATTGATGGGAACAGGGTAGGGGGCTACACCTTC
size: NA
V: TRBV2
J: TRBJ1-2
D: NA

CDR3: CASSPGQGGNNEQFF
DNA: TGTGCCAGCAGCCCGGGACAGGGCGGGAACAATGAGCAGTTCTTC
size: NA
V: TRBV6-6
J: TRBJ2-1
D: TRBD1

CDR3: CASSPLRQGSTEAFF
DNA: TGCGCCAGCAGCCCCCTTCGGCAGGGAAGTACTGAAGCTTTCTTT
size: NA
V: TRBV4-1
J: TRBJ1-1
D: NA

CDR3: CASSSGSIYGYTF
DNA: TGTGCCAGCAGCTCAGGGTCGATCTATGGCTACACCTTC
size: NA
V: TRBV7-2
J: TRBJ1-2
D: NA

CDR3: CASSRDRGPAYEQYF
DNA: TGTGCCAGCAGCCGGGACAGGGGGCCAGCCTACGAGCAGTACTTC
size: NA
V: TRBV14
J: TRBJ2-7
D: TRBD1

CDR3: CASSPGEGAYNSPLHF
DNA: TGCGCCAGCAGCCCTGGCGAGGGGGCGTATAATTCACCCCTCCACTTT
size: NA
V: TRBV5-1
J: TRBJ1-6
D: TRBD1

CDR3: CATSDPSAGAYNEQFF
DNA: TGTGCCACCAGTGATCCGTCGGCGGGGGCCTACAATGAGCAGTTCTTC
size: once
V: TRBV24-1
J: TRBJ2-1
D: TRBD2

CDR3: CASSYGLAAVDTQYF
DNA: TGTGCCAGCAGTTACGGACTAGCAGCGGTGGATACGCAGTATTTT
size: NA
V: TRBV6-2/TRBV6-3
J: TRBJ2-3
D: TRBD2

CDR3: CASSIGASGGYEQYF
DNA: TGTGCCAGTAGTATCGGCGCTAGCGGGGGATACGAGCAGTACTTC
size: NA
V: TRBV19
J: TRBJ2-7
D: TRBD2

CDR3: CASSQGSGGDNSPLHF
DNA: TGCGCCAGCAGCCAAGGTTCAGGGGGCGATAATTCACCCCTCCACTTT
size: NA
V: TRBV4-1
J: TRBJ1-6
D: TRBD1

CDR3: CSVETGTSGELFF
DNA: TGCAGCGTTGAGACAGGGACTAGCGGGGAGCTGTTTTTT
size: NA
V: TRBV29-1
J: TRBJ2-2
D: NA

CDR3: CASSYREKEGYTF
DNA: TGTGCCAGCAGCTACAGGGAGAAAGAGGGCTACACCTTC
size: NA
V: TRBV9
J: TRBJ1-2
D: NA

CDR3: CASSLTGTSGNTIYF
DNA: TGTGCCAGCAGCTTAACAGGAACCTCTGGAAACACCATATATTTT
size: NA
V: TRBV11-3
J: TRBJ1-3
D: NA

CDR3: CASSQFRARAPYEQYF
DNA: TGCGCCAGCAGTCAATTTCGAGCTCGCGCTCCCTACGAGCAGTACTTC
size: few
V: TRBV23-1
J: TRBJ2-7
D: NA

CDR3: CASSQGDRDTGELFF
DNA: TGTGCCAGCAGCCAAGGGGACAGGGACACCGGGGAGCTGTTTTTT
size: NA
V: TRBV3-1/TRBV3-2
J: TRBJ2-2
D: TRBD1

CDR3: CASSPPLAGGHNEQFF
DNA: TGTGCCAGCTCACCACCCCTAGCGGGGGGACACAATGAGCAGTTCTTC
size: NA
V: TRBV18
J: TRBJ2-1
D: TRBD2

CDR3: CASSGTDDSNQPQHF
DNA: TGTGCCAGCAGCGGGACAGATGATAGCAATCAGCCCCAGCATTTT
size: NA
V: TRBV5-6
J: TRBJ1-5
D: TRBD1

CDR3: CASTNSGGYNEQFF
DNA: TGCGCCAGCACCAATAGCGGGGGCTACAATGAGCAGTTCTTC
size: NA
V: TRBV5-1
J: TRBJ2-1
D: TRBD2

CDR3: CASKQFSGNTIYF
DNA: TGTGCCAGCAAACAGTTCTCTGGAAACACCATATATTTT
size: NA
V: TRBV2
J: TRBJ1-3
D: NA

CDR3: CASSSRTGIHTGFF
DNA: TGCGCCAGCAGCTCCCGAACAGGGATCCATACGGGGTTCTTC
size: NA
V: TRBV5-1
J: TRBJ2-1
D: NA

CDR3: CASSQEGGPGQGYEQYF
DNA: TGCGCCAGCAGCCAAGAGGGAGGACCGGGACAGGGCTACGAGCAGTACTTC
size: once
V: TRBV4-3
J: TRBJ2-7
D: TRBD1

CDR3: CASSRTGIEQFF
DNA: TGTGCCAGCAGCAGAACTGGTATTGAGCAGTTCTTC
size: NA
V: TRBV7-3
J: TRBJ2-1
D: NA

CDR3: CASTKTGTSWFF
DNA: TGTGCCAGCACCAAAACCGGGACTAGCTGGTTCTTC
size: NA
V: TRBV5-4
J: TRBJ2-1
D: TRBD2

CDR3: CASSQIGGRDYEQYF
DNA: TGTGCCAGCAGCCAGATTGGGGGGAGAGACTACGAGCAGTACTTC
size: once
V: TRBV7-9
J: TRBJ2-7
D: NA

CDR3: CASSGRTSGTDTQYF
DNA: TGTGCCAGCAGCGGACGGACTAGCGGGACAGATACGCAGTATTTT
size: NA
V: TRBV9
J: TRBJ2-3
D: TRBD2

CDR3: CASSTSGLANEQFF
DNA: TGTGCCAGCAGCACCTCGGGACTAGCCAATGAGCAGTTCTTC
size: few
V: TRBV9
J: TRBJ2-1
D: TRBD2

CDR3: CASSLDPTGVTEAFF
DNA: TGCGCCAGCAGCTTGGACCCAACAGGGGTCACTGAAGCTTTCTTT
size: NA
V: TRBV5-1
J: TRBJ1-1
D: TRBD1

CDR3: CAISTTSGSPDTQYF
DNA: TGTGCCATCAGTACGACTAGCGGGAGTCCAGATACGCAGTATTTT
size: NA
V: TRBV10-3
J: TRBJ2-3
D: TRBD2

CDR3: CASSVKSGLNTEAFF
DNA: TGTGCCAGCAGCGTAAAATCAGGGCTGAACACTGAAGCTTTCTTT
size: NA
V: TRBV9
J: TRBJ1-1
D: NA

CDR3: CASSFASGSKDNEQFF
DNA: TGTGCCAGCAGCTTCGCTAGCGGGAGTAAAGACAATGAGCAGTTCTTC
size: NA
V: TRBV11-3
J: TRBJ2-1
D: TRBD2

CDR3: CASSPGGILETQYF
DNA: TGCGCCAGCAGTCCAGGAGGGATACTGGAGACCCAGTACTTC
size: NA
V: TRBV5-1
J: TRBJ2-5
D: NA

CDR3: CASSPPGRLAADSSYNEQFF
DNA: TGCGCCAGCAGCCCGCCTGGGAGACTAGCGGCAGATAGCTCCTACAATGAGCAGTTCTTC
size: once
V: TRBV4-1
J: TRBJ2-1
D: TRBD2

CDR3: CASSSPGAYYEQFF
DNA: TGCGCCAGCAGCTCCCCGGGAGCTTACTATGAGCAGTTCTTC
size: NA
V: TRBV5-1
J: TRBJ2-1
D: NA

CDR3: CASSPGQGPYNEQFF
DNA: TGTGCCAGCAGTCCCGGACAGGGCCCCTACAATGAGCAGTTCTTC
size: NA
V: TRBV27
J: TRBJ2-1
D: TRBD1

CDR3: CASSELAGTGELFF
DNA: TGCGCCAGCAGTGAACTAGCGGGGACCGGGGAGCTGTTTTTT
size: once
V: TRBV10-2
J: TRBJ2-2
D: TRBD2

CDR3: CAISEVRAGDTGELFF
DNA: TGTGCCATCAGTGAGGTTCGAGCGGGGGACACCGGGGAGCTGTTTTTT
size: NA
V: TRBV10-3
J: TRBJ2-2
D: TRBD2

CDR3: CASSLAGAVADTQYF
DNA: TGTGCCAGCAGCCTAGCGGGAGCCGTCGCAGATACGCAGTATTTT
size: NA
V: TRBV2
J: TRBJ2-3
D: TRBD2

CDR3: CASSPWGGENYGYTF
DNA: TGTGCCAGCAGCCCCTGGGGGGGGGAGAACTATGGCTACACCTTC
size: NA
V: TRBV5-5
J: TRBJ1-2
D: NA

CDR3: CASSLGVKDTDTQYF
DNA: TGTGCCAGCAGCTTGGGAGTCAAAGATACAGATACGCAGTATTTT
size: NA
V: TRBV5-4
J: TRBJ2-3
D: NA

CDR3: CASGSSSGLAGVNEQFF
DNA: TGTGCTAGTGGTTCGAGCTCAGGACTAGCGGGGGTTAATGAGCAGTTCTTC
size: NA
V: TRBV12-5
J: TRBJ2-1
D: TRBD2

CDR3: CASRITGDETQYF
DNA: TGTGCCAGCAGAATCACAGGGGACGAGACCCAGTACTTC
size: few
V: TRBV12-3/TRBV12-4
J: TRBJ2-5
D: TRBD1

CDR3: CASFGLESTDTQYF
DNA: TGTGCCAGCTTCGGCCTAGAGAGCACAGATACGCAGTATTTT
size: NA
V: TRBV2
J: TRBJ2-3
D: NA

CDR3: CASSSGLAVIYNEQFF
DNA: TGTGCCAGCAGCTCCGGACTAGCGGTTATCTACAATGAGCAGTTCTTC
size: few
V: TRBV7-8
J: TRBJ2-1
D: TRBD2

CDR3: CASSPVDAGNSPLHF
DNA: TGTGCCAGCAGCCCAGTGGACGCGGGTAATTCACCCCTCCACTTT
size: NA
V: TRBV3-1/TRBV3-2
J: TRBJ1-6
D: NA

CDR3: CASSAALAVVLTDTQYF
DNA: TGTGCCAGCAGCGCCGCACTAGCGGTCGTTTTGACAGATACGCAGTATTTT
size: once
V: TRBV9
J: TRBJ2-3
D: TRBD2

CDR3: CASGLHGGAIDTQYF
DNA: TGTGCTAGTGGTTTGCACGGGGGGGCTATAGATACGCAGTATTTT
size: few
V: TRBV12-5
J: TRBJ2-3
D: TRBD2

CDR3: CATSPSRDRENNQPQHF
DNA: TGTGCCACCAGTCCCTCCCGGGACAGGGAAAACAATCAGCCCCAGCATTTT
size: NA
V: TRBV24-1
J: TRBJ1-5
D: TRBD1